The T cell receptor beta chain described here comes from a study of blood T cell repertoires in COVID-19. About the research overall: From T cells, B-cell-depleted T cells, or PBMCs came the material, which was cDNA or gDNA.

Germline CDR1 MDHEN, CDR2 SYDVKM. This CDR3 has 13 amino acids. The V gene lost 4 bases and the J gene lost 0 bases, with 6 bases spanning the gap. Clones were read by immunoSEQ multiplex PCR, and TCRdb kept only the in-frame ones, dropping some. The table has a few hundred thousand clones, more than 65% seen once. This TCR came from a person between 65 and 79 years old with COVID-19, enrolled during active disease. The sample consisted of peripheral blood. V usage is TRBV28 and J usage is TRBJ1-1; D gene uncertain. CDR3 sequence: CASSSHLNTEAFF. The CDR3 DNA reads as TGTGCCAGCAGTTCCCATCTGAACACTGAAGCTTTCTTT.